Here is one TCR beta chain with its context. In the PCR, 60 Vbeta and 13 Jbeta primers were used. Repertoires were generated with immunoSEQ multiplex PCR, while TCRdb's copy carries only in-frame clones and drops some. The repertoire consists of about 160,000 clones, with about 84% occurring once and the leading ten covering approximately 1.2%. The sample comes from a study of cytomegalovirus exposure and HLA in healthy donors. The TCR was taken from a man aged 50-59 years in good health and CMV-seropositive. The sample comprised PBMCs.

The CDR3 nucleotides are TGTGCCAGCAGTCGTATCATCGGGACTAAGACCAACGAGCAGTACTTC. The encoded protein is CASSRIIGTKTNEQYF. The rearrangement uses TRBV5-4 and TRBJ2-7, with 7 nucleotides matching TRBD2. Germline CDR1 reads SGHNT; CDR2 reads YYREEE (reference sequence). Trimming removed 5 bases from V and 5 bases from J; junction bases left unmatched: 16. This CDR3 has 16 amino acids.